Below are 13 T cell receptor beta chains sequenced from a single sample in a study of cytomegalovirus exposure and HLA in healthy donors (dated by TCRdb to 2017 to 2019). The protocol used for the library was the immunoSEQ multiplex PCR assay. For the multiplex PCR, a mixture combining 60 forward primers for TCR Vbeta segments and 13 reverse primers for TCR Jbeta segments was used. TCRdb took over this immuneACCESS table, retaining in-frame rearrangements with V and J assigned. Such tables are incomplete; in checked studies, under half of the missing clones stem from an unresolved V gene, and the remainder is unexplained. The table for this sample shows roughly 190,000 clones. 0.7% to 1% of the sample goes to the ten largest clones. The sample taken for sequencing was PBMCs. Receptor source: a woman under 30 in good health and CMV-seropositive.

The V gene is TRBV29-1, the J gene TRBJ2-3, with 9 bases that match TRBD1. This CDR3 has 15 residues. Germline V lookup: CDR1 SQVTM, CDR2 ANQGSEA. The DNA of the CDR3 is TGCACCGCCGCCGTGGGGACAGGGAGCACAGATACGCAGTATTTT. It specifies CTAAVGTGSTDTQYF.

V usage is TRBV29-1 and J usage is TRBJ2-2, with D perhaps TRBD2 (5 bases). Germline CDR1 reads SQVTM; CDR2 reads ANQGSEA. CDR3 length equals 13 residues. The ends were cut back, 3 bases at V and 6 bases at J, with 11 bases in the middle. The CDR3 is CSVDGAAAGELFF. DNA of the CDR3: TGCAGCGTTGATGGAGCGGCTGCCGGGGAGCTGTTTTTT.

The rearrangement joins TRBV15 to TRBJ1-1; 7 nucleotides match TRBD1. The CDR3 sequence is 13 residues long. The V and J ends lost 11 bases and 10 bases, in that order; junction bases with no gene match: 16. From germline, CDR1 is LNHNV and CDR2 YYDKDF (reference sequence). In DNA form, the CDR3 reads TGTGCCTGCAAAAATCAGGGGGATGTGAGAGCTTTCTTT. Protein: CACKNQGDVRAFF.

V is TRBV7-9 and J is TRBJ1-6; 9 nucleotides match TRBD1. Germline values: CDR1 SEHNR, CDR2 FQNEAQ (reference sequence). The junction had 8 bases not matched to a gene; V was cut back by 5 bases and J by 9 bases. CDR3 length: 15 residues. Here the CDR3 reads CASSAPGTGISPLHF. The CDR3 DNA reads as TGTGCCAGCAGCGCCCCCGGGACAGGGATTTCACCCCTCCACTTT.

The chain carries TRBV5-4 and TRBJ2-1; perhaps TRBD2 as D (5 bases). V shed 0 bases and J shed 9 bases, with 10 bases lying between them. Germline CDR1 is SGHNT and CDR2 is YYREEE (reference sequence). CDR3 length: 13 residues. DNA of the CDR3: TGTGCCAGCAGCTTGGAATCACGGGGTGAGCAGTTCTTC. Its protein is CASSLESRGEQFF.

This chain joins TRBV10-3 and TRBJ2-7; D is ambiguous. The germline gives CDR1 ENHRY, CDR2 SYGVKD. V lost 1 base, J lost 7 bases, and 8 bases lay in between. This CDR3 has 12 residues. The DNA of the CDR3 is TGTGCCATCAGTGAGTTCACTCATGAGCAGTACTTC. As protein: CAISEFTHEQYF.

For this clone: At one boundary the junction diverges from the germline segment, which might be a read error. The V call is TRBV6-5, the J call TRBJ2-3; 8 bases match TRBD2. This CDR3 spans 13 amino acids. Germline V gene lookup returns CDR1 MNHEY and CDR2 SVGAGI. CDR3 bases: TGTGCCAGCAGGGAAGCGGGAGTTGATACGCGGTATTTT. It encodes CASREAGVDTRYF.

This rearrangement joins TRBV11-3 to TRBJ2-5; 8 bases map to TRBD1. The DNA end favors TRBJ2-7, so the J call may be wrong. CDR3 length: 14 residues. Germline loops: CDR1 SGHNT, CDR2 YENEEA. This CDR3 is CASSLGTGLYEQYF. Here the CDR3 DNA reads TGTGCCAGCAGCTTAGGGACAGGGCTTTACGAGCAGTACTTC.

The chain links TRBV11-2 to TRBJ1-5; no firm D call. CDR1 SGHAT and CDR2 FQNNGV come from the germline V gene. Trimming took off 0 bases at V and 7 bases at J, with 7 bases between the two ends. The CDR3 consists of 13 residues. CDR3 amino acids: CASSLEEGQPQHF. CDR3 DNA sequence: TGTGCCAGCAGCTTAGAGGAGGGCCAGCCCCAGCATTTT.

This sequence joins TRBV19 and TRBJ1-5, with D perhaps TRBD1 (5 bases). The CDR3 spans 15 residues. Trimming took off 1 base at V and 4 bases at J, with 11 bases between the two ends. Germline-derived CDR1 and CDR2 are LNHDA and SQIVND (reference sequence). This CDR3 reads CASSIGGLGNQPQHF. As DNA, the CDR3 is TGTGCCAGTAGTATAGGGGGCCTGGGAAATCAGCCCCAGCATTTT.

The chain employs TRBV9 and TRBJ1-1; a weak D match, TRBD1 (6 bases). Looked up from germline, CDR1 is SGDLS and CDR2 is YYNGEE. The V end lost 3 bases, the J end lost 0 bases, and 12 bases lay between the germline ends. The CDR3 contains 15 residues. Here the CDR3 reads CASSGSGTLNTEAFF. CDR3 bases: TGTGCCAGCAGCGGATCCGGGACATTGAACACTGAAGCTTTCTTT.

CDR3 loop: CAWSVGQGNSPLHF. The CDR3 DNA reads TGTGCCTGGAGTGTAGGTCAGGGGAATTCACCCCTCCACTTT. The chain employs TRBV30 and TRBJ1-6, with D perhaps TRBD1 (6 bases). The germline V gene has CDR1 GTSNPN and CDR2 SVGIG (reference sequence). CDR3 length: 14 amino acids. The V gene lost 0 bases and the J gene lost 7 bases, with 10 bases spanning the gap.

V gene TRBV5-8 combines with J gene TRBJ2-3; possible D gene TRBD1, 6 bases. Germline CDR1 is SGHTS and CDR2 is YDEGEE. CDR3 length: 15 amino acids. V was cut by 0 bases and J by 4 bases, with 12 bases left in between. The CDR3, as DNA: TGTGCCAGCAGCTTGGCCAGGGGAGTTGCAGATACGCAGTATTTT. Amino acids: CASSLARGVADTQYF.